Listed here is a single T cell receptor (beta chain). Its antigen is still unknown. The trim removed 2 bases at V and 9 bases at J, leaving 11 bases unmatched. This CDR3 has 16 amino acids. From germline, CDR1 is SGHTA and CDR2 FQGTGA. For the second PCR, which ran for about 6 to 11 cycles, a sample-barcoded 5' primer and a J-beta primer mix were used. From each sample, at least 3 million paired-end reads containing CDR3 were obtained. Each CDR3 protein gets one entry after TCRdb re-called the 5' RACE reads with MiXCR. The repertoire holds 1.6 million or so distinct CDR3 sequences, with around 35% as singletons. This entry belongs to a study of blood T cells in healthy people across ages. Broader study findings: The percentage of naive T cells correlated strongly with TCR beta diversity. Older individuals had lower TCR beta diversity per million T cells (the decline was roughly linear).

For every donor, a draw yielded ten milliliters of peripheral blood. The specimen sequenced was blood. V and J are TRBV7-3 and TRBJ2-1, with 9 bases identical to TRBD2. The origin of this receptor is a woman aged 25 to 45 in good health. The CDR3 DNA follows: TGTGCCAGCAGCTTATACGCGGGAGGGCCGGGGGGTGAGCAGTTCTTC. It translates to CASSLYAGGPGGEQFF. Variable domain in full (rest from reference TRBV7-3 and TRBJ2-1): GAGVSQTPSNKVTEKGKYVELRCDPISGHTALYWYRQSLGQGPEFLIYFQGTGAADDSGLPNDRFFAVRPEGSVSTLKIQRTERGDSAVYLCASSLYAGGPGGEQFFGPGTRLTVL.